This TCR beta chain was recorded in a study of blood T cell repertoires in COVID-19 (dated by TCRdb to about 2020). Looking at the study overall: The collaborator samples originated in the United States, Italy and Spain and spanned the acute and convalescent phases of COVID-19. The material from the prospective study consisted of cDNA or gDNA derived from T cells, B-cell-depleted T cells, or PBMCs. The dataset comprised deeply sampled blood TCRbeta repertoires from subjects exposed to, actively infected with, or recovered from COVID-19. The repertoires were released in a freely available public database meant as a resource for research on the immune response to SARS-CoV-2. The samples were drawn from the first 160 participants of the ongoing ImmuneRACE study and from more than 1,000 subjects provided by 6 global collaborators. The sample metadata nearly always contained a de-identified subject ID, COVID-19 status, age in years and sex. Where HLA class I and class II types were available, the types were taken from metadata supplied by the sample provider, not from assay-based typing.

Participants in the prospective study were aged about 18 to 89 years, lived in over 20 United States geographic areas, and enrolled through a virtual design. To assign participants to cohorts, the prospective study relied on clinical history that participants themselves reported in a screening survey and a study questionnaire. Exposed participants had been in contact, within 2 weeks of entering the study, with a person who had a PCR-confirmed or clinician-diagnosed case of COVID-19. In the prospective study, mobile phlebotomists collected whole blood, serum and a nasopharyngeal or oropharyngeal swab from each participant. Participants in the prospective study had the option to provide additional blood draws and questionnaires over a roughly two-month period. Before DNA extraction, blood samples from the prospective study were shipped at room temperature or frozen. A note on this clone: Its antigen is unknown. Within one base of it there is no much larger clone, and no base qualities were kept.

What the research found in general, with its limitations: The quantity of clinical and demographic metadata differed by source and by participant and was supplied without curation.

CDR1 and CDR2 are drawn from the germline V gene (reference sequence): SGHAT, FQDESV. Inclusive of the bounding cysteine and phenylalanine, the CDR3 is 14 residues long. Kept here is only the CDR3 DNA, which spans 42 bases and is read in frame from base 1. Trimming removed 0 bases from V and 3 bases from J, leaving 6 bases between the germline ends. TCRbeta CDR3 regions were amplified from genomic DNA by means of the immunoSEQ Assay, a bias-controlled multiplex PCR. Under the source paper's analysis protocol: Within the assay, amplification of reference gene primers was used to estimate how many nucleated cells each sample contained. To quantify the absolute abundance of each unique TCRbeta CDR3 rearrangement, sequence reads were collapsed and filtered. For each sample, productive Simpson clonality was calculated as the square root of Simpson's diversity index across productive rearrangements. Drawn from immuneACCESS, this table holds only the in-frame rearrangements with V and J called that TCRdb kept. Clones are partly lost; checked studies trace under half to an unresolved V gene and leave the rest unexplained. V and J calls plus clone size are reproduced from that table; the DNA served to infer D and trimming. The sample table shows 200,000 to 250,000 clones, and roughly 90% are seen once. The ten largest clonotypes hold more than 12% of the sample.

Recombination connected TRBV11-1 to TRBJ2-1; TRBD2 is perhaps the D gene, given 6 matching bases. This receptor was identified in a man younger than 40 who had been exposed to COVID-19. The sample consisted of PBMCs or T cells enriched from blood (not recorded which). The CDR3 corresponds to CASSLATSYNEQFF. The sequenced DNA: TGTGCCAGCAGCTTAGCGACTAGCTACAATGAGCAGTTCTTC. The CDR3, completed at both ends by the reference TRBV11-1 and TRBJ2-1 genes, gives the full variable domain EAEVAQSPRYKITEKSQAVAFWCDPISGHATLYWYRQILGQGPELLVQFQDESVVDDSQLPKDRFSAERLKGVDSTLKIQPAELGDSAMYLCASSLATSYNEQFFGPGTRLTVL.